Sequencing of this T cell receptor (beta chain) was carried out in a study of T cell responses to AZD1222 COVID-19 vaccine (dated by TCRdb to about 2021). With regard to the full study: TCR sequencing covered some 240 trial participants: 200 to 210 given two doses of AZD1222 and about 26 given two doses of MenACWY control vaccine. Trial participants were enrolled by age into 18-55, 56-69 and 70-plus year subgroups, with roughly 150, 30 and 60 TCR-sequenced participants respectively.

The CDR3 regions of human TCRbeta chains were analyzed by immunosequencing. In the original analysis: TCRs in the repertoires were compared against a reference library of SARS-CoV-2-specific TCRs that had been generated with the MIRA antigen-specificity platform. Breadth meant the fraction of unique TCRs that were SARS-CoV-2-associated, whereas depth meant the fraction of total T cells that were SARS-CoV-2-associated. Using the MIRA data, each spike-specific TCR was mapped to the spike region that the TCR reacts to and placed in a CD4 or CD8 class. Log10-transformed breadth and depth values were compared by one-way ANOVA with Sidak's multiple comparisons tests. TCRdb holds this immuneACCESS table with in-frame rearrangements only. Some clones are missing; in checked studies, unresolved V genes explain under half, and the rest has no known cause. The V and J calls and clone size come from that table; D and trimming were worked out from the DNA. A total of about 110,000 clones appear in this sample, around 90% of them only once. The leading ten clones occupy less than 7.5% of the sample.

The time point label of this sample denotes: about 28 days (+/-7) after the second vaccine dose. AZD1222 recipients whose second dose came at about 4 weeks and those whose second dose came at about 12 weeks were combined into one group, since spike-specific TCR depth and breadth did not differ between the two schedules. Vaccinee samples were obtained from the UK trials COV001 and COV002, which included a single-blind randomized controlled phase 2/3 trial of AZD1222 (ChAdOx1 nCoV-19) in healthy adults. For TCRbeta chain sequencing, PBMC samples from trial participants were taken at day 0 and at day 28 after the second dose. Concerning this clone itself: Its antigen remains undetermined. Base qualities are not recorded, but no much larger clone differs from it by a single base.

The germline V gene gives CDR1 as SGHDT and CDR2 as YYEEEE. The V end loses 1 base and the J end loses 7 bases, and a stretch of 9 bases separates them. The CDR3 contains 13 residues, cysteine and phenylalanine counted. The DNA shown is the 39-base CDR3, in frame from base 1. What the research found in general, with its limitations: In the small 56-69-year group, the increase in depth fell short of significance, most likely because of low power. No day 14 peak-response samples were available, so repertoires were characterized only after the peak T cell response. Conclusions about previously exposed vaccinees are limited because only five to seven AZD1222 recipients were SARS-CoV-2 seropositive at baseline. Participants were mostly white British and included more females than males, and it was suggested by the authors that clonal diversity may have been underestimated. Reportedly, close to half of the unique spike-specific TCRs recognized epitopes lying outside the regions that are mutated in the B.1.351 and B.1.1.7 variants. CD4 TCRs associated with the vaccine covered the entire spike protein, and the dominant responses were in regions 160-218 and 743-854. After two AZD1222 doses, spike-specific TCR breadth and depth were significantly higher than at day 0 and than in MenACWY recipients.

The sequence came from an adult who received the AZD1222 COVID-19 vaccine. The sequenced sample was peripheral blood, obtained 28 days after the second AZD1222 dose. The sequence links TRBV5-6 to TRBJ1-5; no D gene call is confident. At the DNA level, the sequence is TGTGCCAGCAGCTTGTCGGGGAGGCAGCCCCAGCATTTT. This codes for CASSLSGRQPQHF.